The clone carrying this T cell receptor beta chain was detected ten times or more. This sample was taken from a study of T cells in Graves' hyperthyroidism and ophthalmopathy. Amplified regions were TCR beta CDR3 sequences from RNA transcripts. Using the HTBI primer set, a first-round RT-PCR was run on the TCR CDR3. Each CDR3 protein is one row after TCRdb ran MiXCR on the multiplex PCR reads. The top ten clones hold about 9.4% of a sample with hundreds of thousands of distinct CDR3 sequences, around 15% of them seen once. The junction had 7 bases not matched to a gene; V was cut back by 5 bases and J by 4 bases. The CDR3 has 14 residues. Per germline, CDR1 MNHNS and CDR2 SASEGT.

The genes are TRBV6-1 and TRBJ2-7; 8 bases line up with TRBD1. The source material was blood. This TCR was recovered from a woman under 30 with Graves' hyperthyroidism. CDR3 coding DNA: TGTGCCAGCAGTCCCTCGGGACAGGCTTACGAGCAGTACTTC. Translating gives CASSPSGQAYEQYF.